The 10 T cell receptor beta chains below come from one sample, sequenced in a study of blood T cell repertoires in COVID-19. Produced via immunoSEQ multiplex PCR; TCRdb's table is partial and in-frame only. The repertoire holds tens of thousands of clones, with under 90% as singletons. Specimen: peripheral blood. These receptors all stem from a human donor in a cohort sampled during active COVID-19.

This chain joins TRBV11-2 and TRBJ1-3; weak D call: TRBD1 (6 bases). The V end lost 6 bases, the J end lost 0 bases, and 9 bases lay between the germline ends. Per the germline V gene, CDR1 is SGHAT and CDR2 is FQNNGV. This CDR3 has 14 residues. The CDR3 DNA follows: TGTGCCAGCAGGGGGGCCCGCTCTGGAAACACCATATATTTT. It codes for CASRGARSGNTIYF.

The V call is TRBV2, the J call TRBJ2-5; the D gene is possibly TRBD2 (6 bases). The CDR3 loop spans 13 amino acids. Germline V gene lookup returns CDR1 SNHLY and CDR2 FYNNEI. V shed 4 bases and J shed 3 bases, with 9 bases lying between them. The CDR3 DNA reads TGTGCCAGCAGTGGGACTATTAAAGAGACCCAGTACTTC. This translates into CASSGTIKETQYF.

This clone showed up just a few times. The CDR3 here is CASSLPGGGELFF. The CDR3 DNA sequence: TGTGCCAGCAGTTTACCAGGGGGCGGGGAGCTGTTTTTT. V usage is TRBV6-6 and J usage is TRBJ2-2; TRBD1 agrees at 7 bases. The CDR3 is 13 residues long. Looked up from germline, CDR1 is MNHNY and CDR2 is SVGAGI (reference sequence). After removal of 4 bases from V and 7 bases from J, the junction contained 3 bases not matched to a gene.

J is TRBJ1-4 and V is TRBV7-9; D is unclear. V was clipped by 1 base and J by 8 bases, with 5 bases between them. CDR1 SEHNR and CDR2 FQNEAQ come from the germline V gene (reference sequence). The CDR3 runs 12 residues. The CDR3 nucleotides read TGTGCCAGCAGCTTAGGGAGAGAAAAACTGTTTTTT. Translation: CASSLGREKLFF.

The chain uses TRBV7-2 and TRBJ2-7; possible D gene TRBD2, 6 bases. CDR1 and CDR2 from the germline V gene are SGHTA and FQGNSA. The CDR3 runs to 14 residues. V was trimmed by 5 bases and J by 4 bases, leaving 15 bases between them. CDR3 residues: CASSRTGTQYEQYF. The CDR3 DNA reads as TGTGCCAGCAGCAGAACCGGGACTCAGTACGAGCAGTACTTC.

The chain links TRBV5-1 to TRBJ2-7; 8 bases agree with TRBD1. J was trimmed by 0 bases and V by 0 bases; bases with no gene match: 2. Germline lookup yields CDR1 SGHRS and CDR2 YFSETQ. This CDR3 spans 15 amino acids. CDR3 region: CASSLGQGSSYEQYF. DNA for the CDR3: TGCGCCAGCAGCTTGGGACAGGGGAGCTCCTACGAGCAGTACTTC. Full variable domain (remainder filled in from reference TRBV5-1 and TRBJ2-7): KAGVTQTPRYLIKTRGQQVTLSCSPISGHRSVSWYQQTPGQGLQFLFEYFSETQRNKGNFPGRFSGRQFSNSRSEMNVSTLELGDSALYLCASSLGQGSSYEQYFGPGTRLTVT.

The V call is TRBV19, the J call TRBJ1-6; no clear D gene. This CDR3 region has 13 residues. V lost 9 bases and J lost 7, with 13 bases in between. From germline, CDR1 is LNHDA and CDR2 SQIVND (reference sequence). CDR3 DNA sequence: TGTGCCAGCAACCGGGTCCCGAATTCACCCCTCCACTTT. It yields the protein CASNRVPNSPLHF. The whole variable domain, filled in from reference TRBV19 and TRBJ1-6, reads DGGITQSPKYLFRKEGQNVTLSCEQNLNHDAMYWYRQDPGQGLRLIYYSQIVNDFQKGDIAEGYSVSREKKESFPLTVTSAQKNPTAFYLCASNRVPNSPLHFGNGTRLTVT.

The CDR3 coding sequence is TGTGCCAGCAGTTTAGTAGGCGGGGGGACATTGGAGCAGTACTTC. Its translation: CASSLVGGGTLEQYF. The J gene is TRBJ2-7, the V gene TRBV27; 8 bases are a match to TRBD2. Looked up from germline, CDR1 is MNHEY and CDR2 is SMNVEV (reference sequence). J was trimmed by 7 bases and V by 2 bases; bases with no gene match: 10. The CDR3 is made up of 15 amino acids.

The V gene is TRBV6-5, the J gene TRBJ1-2, with TRBD1 identical over 7 bases. With V trimmed by 1 base and J by 8 bases, 7 bases remained unmatched. There are 14 residues in the CDR3. Germline-derived CDR1 and CDR2 are MNHEY and SVGAGI. In DNA, the CDR3 is TGTGCCAGCAGTTACTATAACCAGGGGGAAGGCTACACCTTC. Protein sequence: CASSYYNQGEGYTF.

This clone was seen just once. The chain carries TRBV2 and TRBJ1-1; D is perhaps TRBD1 (6 bases). The germline CDR1 and CDR2 sequences are SNHLY and FYNNEI. Trimming took 4 bases from V and 4 from J, leaving 13 bases between them. This CDR3 comprises 14 residues. The CDR3 DNA reads TGTGCCAGCAGTGCCCCCATACAGGGCACTGAAGCTTTCTTT. Its translation is CASSAPIQGTEAFF.